This T cell receptor (beta chain) was sequenced for a study of CD8+CD57+ T cells in acquired aplastic anemia. As to this clonotype: Antigen: not known.

The authors sequenced patients whose flow cytometry had shown CD8+CD57+ cell expansion. Each patient carried a diagnosis of severe acquired aplastic anemia. At blood sampling, none of the patients had yet received therapy. Genomic DNA, serving as template, underwent TCR beta VDJ and CDR3 profiling. TCRdb reprocessed the reads via MiXCR and lists one record per CDR3 protein. The sample consists of about 120,000 distinct CDR3 sequences, 45% to 60% of them appearing once. The ends were cut back, 6 bases at V and 10 bases at J, with 16 bases in the middle. This CDR3 comprises 13 residues. Germline V CDR1 and CDR2: SGHTA, FQGTGA. Findings and limits, study-wide: Approximately 30 CD8+ CDR3 sequences were shared between patients and controls. Between the patient and control groups, CD8+ Simpson's diversity did not differ significantly.

This clonotype was sampled from a human donor with aplastic anemia. This chain uses TRBV7-3 with TRBJ2-1, with D tentatively TRBD1 (6 bases). What was sequenced was sorted CD4+, CD8+, or CD8+CD57+ T cells (not recorded which) from PBMCs. CDR3 sequence: CASSSNRAGEQFF. CDR3 nucleotide sequence: TGTGCCAGCAGTTCTAACAGGGCAGGGGAGCAGTTCTTC.